What follows are 32 T cell receptor beta chains derived from one specimen sequenced in a study of blood T cell repertoires in COVID-19. Generated by immunoSEQ multiplex PCR, the TCRdb table keeps only in-frame clones and is missing some. The sample yields about 160,000 clones, 92% seen once. The material sequenced was peripheral blood. These TCRs come from a young man with COVID-19, enrolled during active disease.

The gene calls are TRBV21-1 and TRBJ1-2; the table's D call, TRBD1, has no DNA check behind it. TRBV21-1 is listed as a pseudogene. This CDR3 is 16 amino acids long. The DNA of the CDR3 is TGTGCCAGCAGCAAAGCGCTCCAGGGGAATAACTATGGCTACACCTTC. Translated: CASSKALQGNNYGYTF.

The chain couples TRBV29-1 to TRBJ2-1; possibly TRBD1 for D (6 bases). CDR3 length equals 12 residues. Germline V gene lookup returns CDR1 SQVTM and CDR2 ANQGSEA. Trimming pared 6 bases from V and 6 bases from J, leaving 12 bases between. CDR3 region: CSVGHRVNEQFF. The CDR3 region has the DNA TGCAGCGTGGGTCACAGGGTCAATGAGCAGTTCTTC.

The rearrangement links TRBV7-3 to TRBJ2-7, with 7 bases fitting TRBD1. V was clipped by 2 bases and J by 1 base; unmatched bases: 5. Germline V gene data show CDR1 as SGHTA and CDR2 as FQGTGA. The CDR3 has 15 residues. The CDR3 sequence is CASSLGSGGSYEQYF. As DNA, the CDR3 is TGTGCCAGCAGCTTAGGGTCAGGGGGATCCTACGAGCAGTACTTC.

The chain recombines TRBV5-4 with TRBJ2-7; 12 bases are shared with TRBD2. This CDR3 has 16 amino acids. The V gene end was trimmed by 6 bases and the J gene end by 5 bases; junction bases not matched to a gene: 12. Germline V CDR1 and CDR2: SGHNT, YYREEE (reference sequence). This chain's CDR3 is CASTSRLAGVIDEQYF. DNA of the CDR3: TGTGCCAGCACCTCACGACTAGCGGGAGTGATCGACGAGCAGTACTTC. Drawing the rest from reference TRBV5-4 and TRBJ2-7, the complete variable domain is ETGVTQSPTHLIKTRGQQVTLRCSSQSGHNTVSWYQQALGQGPQFIFQYYREEENGRGNFPPRFSGLQFPNYSSELNVNALELDDSALYLCASTSRLAGVIDEQYFGPGTRLTVT.

This clone was counted a single time. The chain combines TRBV21-1 with TRBJ2-2; TRBD2, the table's D call, was not compared with the DNA. TRBV21-1 is a recognized pseudogene. CDR3 length: 16 amino acids. The CDR3 DNA is TGTGCCAGCAGCAAAGCCCCCGGGGGGAACACCGGGGAGCTGTTTTTT. Translated: CASSKAPGGNTGELFF.

The CDR3 nucleotides read TGTGCCAGCAGTGAGGGACTTCTCGAATCCAGCGGCACAGATACGCAGTATTTT. Its translation is CASSEGLLESSGTDTQYF. V gene TRBV25-1 combines with J gene TRBJ2-3; a possible D gene is TRBD2 (6 bases). The CDR3 has 18 amino acids. The V gene lost 3 bases and the J gene lost 1 base, with 20 bases spanning the gap. Per the germline V gene, CDR1 is MGHDK and CDR2 is SYGVNS.

This CDR3 is CASSYQQEANSPLHF. DNA for the CDR3: TGTGCCAGCAGTTATCAACAGGAAGCAAATTCACCCCTCCACTTT. V gene TRBV6-6 combines with J gene TRBJ1-6; TRBD1 is a possible D gene (5 bases). The CDR3 has 15 residues. Trimming took off 3 bases at V and 7 bases at J, with 13 bases between the two ends. CDR1 is MNHNY and CDR2 is SVGAGI in the germline V gene (reference sequence).

The V gene is TRBV7-2, the J gene TRBJ1-6; D possibly corresponds to TRBD1 (6 bases). The CDR3 extends over 17 amino acids. V was trimmed by 2 bases and J by 9 bases, leaving 20 bases between them. Germline CDR1 is SGHTA and CDR2 is FQGNSA. For the CDR3, the DNA is TGTGCCAGCAGCTTAACAGGGCACGACACCCCCCCTTCACCCCTCCACTTT. It codes for CASSLTGHDTPPSPLHF. The entire variable domain, with the rest obtained from reference TRBV7-2 and TRBJ1-6, is as follows: GAGVSQSPSNKVTEKGKDVELRCDPISGHTALYWYRQSLGQGLEFLIYFQGNSAPDKSGLPSDRFSAERTGGSVSTLTIQRTQQEDSAVYLCASSLTGHDTPPSPLHFGNGTRLTVT.

This clone was seen more than once but under ten times. This sequence joins TRBV9 and TRBJ1-5; possibly TRBD1 for D (5 bases). The length of the CDR3 is 16 residues. Trimming took off 0 bases at V and 6 bases at J, with 16 bases between the two ends. Looked up from germline, CDR1 is SGDLS and CDR2 is YYNGEE. The CDR3 DNA sequence: TGTGCCAGCAGCGTAGGAGACGCGGGGGTGAGTCAGCCCCAGCATTTT. As protein: CASSVGDAGVSQPQHF.

V is TRBV14 and J is TRBJ2-1; D gene unclear. CDR1 SGHDN and CDR2 FVKESK come from the germline V gene. V was cut by 2 bases and J by 5 bases, with 7 bases left in between. CDR3 size: 13 residues. This chain's CDR3 is CASSQFLNNEQFF. CDR3 coding DNA: TGTGCCAGCAGCCAATTCCTAAACAATGAGCAGTTCTTC.

This chain links TRBV2 with TRBJ2-1; TRBD2 aligns across 10 bases. CDR1 is SNHLY and CDR2 is FYNNEI in the germline V gene. V shed 6 bases and J 1 base; nucleotides not matched to a gene: 3. The CDR3 is 15 residues long. The CDR3 loop reads CASRGAGGSYNEQFF. DNA for the CDR3: TGTGCCAGCAGGGGAGCGGGAGGGTCCTACAATGAGCAGTTCTTC.

The sample holds one count of this clone. The genes are TRBV4-3 and TRBJ2-3, with TRBD2 matching 9 bases. V dropped 1 base and J dropped 1; count of bases not matched to a gene: 3. The V gene's germline CDR1 is LGHNA and CDR2 YSLEER. The CDR3 loop spans 16 amino acids. The DNA of the CDR3 is TGCGCCAGCAGCCAAGTAGCGGGGGAGGGCACAGATACGCAGTATTTT. As protein: CASSQVAGEGTDTQYF.

The chain joins TRBV28 to TRBJ1-3; possible D gene TRBD1, 5 bases. This CDR3 contains 14 residues. Germline V gene sequence: CDR1 MDHEN, CDR2 SYDVKM. Trimming took off 4 bases at V and 9 bases at J, with 16 bases between the two ends. The CDR3 protein is CASSSTHSGPTIYF. Here the CDR3 DNA reads TGTGCCAGCAGTTCAACGCATTCAGGGCCCACCATATATTTT.

This clone was counted between two and nine times. The CDR3 region has the DNA TGTGCCAGCAGCTTAGCCGGGGCGGGAGTCACAGATACGCAGTATTTT. It translates to CASSLAGAGVTDTQYF. The chain links TRBV7-6 to TRBJ2-3, with 7 bases lining up with TRBD2. Germline CDR1 SGHVS, CDR2 FNYEAQ. The CDR3 consists of 16 residues. The ends lost 0 bases at V and 2 bases at J; junction bases unmatched: 5. The entire variable domain, with the rest obtained from reference TRBV7-6 and TRBJ2-3, is as follows: GAGVSQSPRYKVTKRGQDVALRCDPISGHVSLYWYRQALGQGPEFLTYFNYEAQQDKSGLPNDRFSAERPEGSISTLTIQRTEQRDSAMYRCASSLAGAGVTDTQYFGPGTRLTVL.

This clone has just one count. The V gene is TRBV3-1 (or the pseudogene TRBV3-2), the J gene TRBJ2-1, with 12 bases matching TRBD2. Germline assignment: CDR1 LGHDT and CDR2 YNNKEL (reference sequence). Trimming cost V 3 bases and J 5 bases; bases outside gene matches: 8. The CDR3 consists of 17 residues. CDR3 nucleotides: TGTGCCAGCAGCCACCACCCGGGACTAGCGGGTAACAATGAGCAGTTCTTC. Its translation is CASSHHPGLAGNNEQFF.

The chain carries TRBV7-2 and TRBJ1-3; TRBD1 agrees at 8 bases. Germline V gives CDR1 SGHTA, CDR2 FQGNSA. The CDR3 totals 16 residues. Germline trimming cut 5 bases from V and 3 bases from J; bases unmatched to any gene: 9. The CDR3 loop is CASSIRDRPIGNTIYF. Written as DNA, the CDR3 is TGTGCCAGCAGCATCCGGGACAGGCCTATTGGAAACACCATATATTTT.

This clone was recorded only once. The chain has TRBV19 and TRBJ1-4, with 9 bases lining up with TRBD1. CDR1 and CDR2 (germline): LNHDA, SQIVND (reference sequence). This CDR3 is built from 14 residues. The J segment lost 8 bases and the V segment lost 5 bases, leaving 6 bases of the junction unmatched. The CDR3 loop reads CASSQDRGKEKLFF. In nucleotides, the CDR3 is TGTGCCAGTAGTCAAGACAGGGGGAAGGAAAAACTGTTTTTT.

V usage is TRBV4-1 and J usage is TRBJ1-2; possible D gene TRBD1, 5 bases. CDR1 is MGHRA and CDR2 is YSYEKL in the germline V gene. Trimming pared 1 base from V and 4 bases from J, leaving 10 bases between. CDR3 length: 14 amino acids. CDR3 residues: CASSQGGNRYGYTF. The CDR3 region has the DNA TGCGCCAGCAGCCAAGGGGGCAATCGCTATGGCTACACCTTC.

The J gene is TRBJ2-6, the V gene TRBV4-2; D perhaps matches TRBD1 (5 bases). V gave up 0 bases and J gave up 4 bases, with 10 bases separating them. The germline gives CDR1 LGHNA, CDR2 YNFKEQ. CDR3 length equals 16 residues. The CDR3 reads CASSQDQGTGANVLTF. In DNA, the CDR3 is TGTGCCAGCAGCCAAGACCAGGGAACCGGGGCCAACGTCCTGACTTTC.

The genes are TRBV10-3 and TRBJ2-1, with 10 bases matching TRBD1. This CDR3 is built from 15 residues. Germline trimming cut 6 bases from V and 7 bases from J; bases unmatched to any gene: 9. The V gene's germline CDR1 is ENHRY and CDR2 SYGVKD. Written as DNA, the CDR3 is TGTGCCATCAGCCCGACAGGGGGCTTTGCGAATGAGCAGTTCTTC. Its protein product is CAISPTGGFANEQFF.

V and J are TRBV12-3 or TRBV12-4 and TRBJ2-2, with D uncertain. The CDR3 runs 12 residues. The ends were cut back, 6 bases at V and 7 bases at J, with 9 bases in the middle. The CDR3 reads CASSRAIGELFF. The CDR3 region has the DNA TGTGCCAGCAGCCGTGCGATCGGGGAGCTGTTTTTT.

This clone has a single count. This chain connects TRBV14 to TRBJ1-4; no firm D call. From germline, CDR1 is SGHDN and CDR2 FVKESK. The CDR3 covers 18 residues. Trimming stripped 0 bases from V and 3 bases from J, with 17 bases between. This CDR3 is CASSQDPFLGRANEKLFF. Written as DNA, the CDR3 is TGTGCCAGCAGCCAAGATCCTTTTCTGGGGAGGGCTAATGAAAAACTGTTTTTT.

The chain joins TRBV4-3 to TRBJ1-5, with 8 bases matching TRBD1. Germline trimming cut 0 bases from V and 13 bases from J; bases unmatched to any gene: 8. The CDR3 is 14 amino acids. CDR1 and CDR2 (germline): LGHNA, YSLEER. CDR3 DNA sequence: TGCGCCAGCAGCCAAGAACCCGACAGGGGCGCTCAGCATTTT. Its protein is CASSQEPDRGAQHF.

This chain joins TRBV5-1 and TRBJ1-1, with no clear D. The CDR3 length is 13 residues. From germline, CDR1 is SGHRS and CDR2 YFSETQ. Trimming took 0 bases from V and 7 from J, leaving 10 bases between them. This chain's CDR3 is CASSLVRGDEAFF. The CDR3, as DNA: TGCGCCAGCAGCTTGGTACGGGGAGATGAAGCTTTCTTT.

The chain uses TRBV6-5 and TRBJ1-6, with a tentative D call TRBD1 (6 bases). The germline V gene encodes CDR1 MNHEY and CDR2 SVGAGI. This CDR3 is built from 16 residues. The ends were cut back, 4 bases at V and 5 bases at J, with 15 bases in the middle. Here the CDR3 DNA reads TGTGCCAGCAGTTTCTCCACAGGGATCAATAATTCACCCCTCCACTTT. It translates to CASSFSTGINNSPLHF.

V and J are TRBV6-6 and TRBJ1-2; 7 bases are a match to TRBD1. Looked up from germline, CDR1 is MNHNY and CDR2 is SVGAGI (reference sequence). The CDR3 has 15 residues. J was trimmed by 2 bases and V by 7 bases; bases with no gene match: 10. The DNA of the CDR3 is TGTGCCAGCAACGCGGACAGGCAACTAAACTATGGCTACACCTTC. Translating gives CASNADRQLNYGYTF.

CDR3 bases: TGTGCCAGCAGCATCATGACAGGGGAGCGGTCACCCCTCCACTTT. Translating it yields CASSIMTGERSPLHF. The rearrangement joins TRBV7-2 to TRBJ1-6; 8 nucleotides agree with TRBD1. The J segment lost 10 bases and the V segment lost 5 bases, leaving 10 bases of the junction unmatched. The CDR3 is made up of 15 amino acids. Germline V gives CDR1 SGHTA, CDR2 FQGNSA.

In regard to this clone: Other DNA variants within this sample encode the same CDR3. J is TRBJ1-5 and V is TRBV28; the D is unclear. Trimming took 2 bases from V and 6 from J, leaving 5 bases between them. This CDR3 region has 12 residues. Germline CDR1 reads MDHEN; CDR2 reads SYDVKM. CDR3 nucleotides: TGTGCCAGCAGTTTAGGAGGTCAGCCCCAGCATTTT. This gives the protein CASSLGGQPQHF.

This clone appeared once. The rearrangement uses TRBV5-1 and TRBJ2-3; 7 bases match TRBD1. The CDR3 covers 16 residues. The V gene end was trimmed by 4 bases and the J gene end by 6 bases; junction bases not matched to a gene: 14. CDR1 SGHRS and CDR2 YFSETQ come from the germline V gene. The CDR3 sequence: CASSPGTVFTRDTQYF. CDR3 nucleotide sequence: TGCGCCAGCAGCCCCGGGACAGTGTTCACCAGGGATACGCAGTATTTT.

The chain carries TRBV29-1 and TRBJ1-4; the match to TRBD1 covers 9 bases. This CDR3 comprises 14 residues. V lost 4 bases to trimming and J lost 2 bases; unmatched junction nucleotides: 2. Germline-derived CDR1 and CDR2 are SQVTM and ANQGSEA. CDR3: CSVAGQGTNEKLFF. CDR3 nucleotide sequence: TGCAGCGTTGCGGGACAGGGTACTAATGAAAAACTGTTTTTT.

The chain combines TRBV5-4 with TRBJ1-2; D is undetermined. The V end was cut by 1 base, the J end by 0 bases, with 10 bases between. The CDR3 spans 15 residues. Germline loops: CDR1 SGHNT, CDR2 YYREEE (reference sequence). CDR3 nucleotides: TGTGCCAGCAGCTTGTATTTTCCGGCTAACTATGGCTACACCTTC. As protein: CASSLYFPANYGYTF.

The rearrangement joins TRBV19 to TRBJ1-1; no reliable D call. Germline CDR1 and CDR2: LNHDA and SQIVND (reference sequence). Trimming took off 3 bases at V and 3 bases at J, with 8 bases between the two ends. The CDR3 runs to 13 residues. CDR3 in amino acids: CASSIGTDTEAFF. In DNA, the CDR3 is TGTGCCAGTAGTATCGGAACAGACACTGAAGCTTTCTTT.